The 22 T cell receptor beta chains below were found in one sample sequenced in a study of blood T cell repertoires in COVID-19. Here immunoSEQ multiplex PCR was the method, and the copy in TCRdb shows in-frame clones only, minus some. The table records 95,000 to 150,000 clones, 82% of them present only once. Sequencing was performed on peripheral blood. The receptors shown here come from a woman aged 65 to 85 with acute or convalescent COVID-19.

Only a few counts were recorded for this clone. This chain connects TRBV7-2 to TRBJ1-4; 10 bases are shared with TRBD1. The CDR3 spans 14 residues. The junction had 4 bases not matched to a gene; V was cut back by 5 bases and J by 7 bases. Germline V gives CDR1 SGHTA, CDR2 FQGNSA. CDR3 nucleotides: TGTGCCAGCAGCCTGACAGGGGGCGTTGAAAAACTGTTTTTT. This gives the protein CASSLTGGVEKLFF.

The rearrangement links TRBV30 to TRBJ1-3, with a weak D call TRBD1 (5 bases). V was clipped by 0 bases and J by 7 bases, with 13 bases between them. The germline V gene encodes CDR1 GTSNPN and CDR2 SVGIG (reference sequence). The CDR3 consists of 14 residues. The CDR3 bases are TGTGCCTGGAGTGTGGGGGGACTAGGTAACACCATATATTTT. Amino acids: CAWSVGGLGNTIYF.

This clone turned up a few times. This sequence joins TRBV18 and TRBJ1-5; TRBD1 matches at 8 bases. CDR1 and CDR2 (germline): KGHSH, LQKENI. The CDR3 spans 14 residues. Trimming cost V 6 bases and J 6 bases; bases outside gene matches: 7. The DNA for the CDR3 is TGTGCCAGCTCCCCCGACAGGGGAATTCAGCCCCAGCATTTT. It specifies CASSPDRGIQPQHF.

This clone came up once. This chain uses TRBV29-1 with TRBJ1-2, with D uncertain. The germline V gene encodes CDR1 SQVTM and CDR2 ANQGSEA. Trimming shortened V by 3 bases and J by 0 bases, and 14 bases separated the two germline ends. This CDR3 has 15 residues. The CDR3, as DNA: TGCAGCGTTGATATAGGCAGGCCGTCTAACTATGGCTACACCTTC. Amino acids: CSVDIGRPSNYGYTF.

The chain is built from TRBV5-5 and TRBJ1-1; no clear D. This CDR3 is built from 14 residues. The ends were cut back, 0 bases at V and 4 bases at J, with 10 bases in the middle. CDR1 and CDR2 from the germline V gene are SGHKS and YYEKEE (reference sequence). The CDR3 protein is CASSLGTSSTEAFF. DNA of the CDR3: TGTGCCAGCAGCTTGGGAACTTCGAGCACTGAAGCTTTCTTT.

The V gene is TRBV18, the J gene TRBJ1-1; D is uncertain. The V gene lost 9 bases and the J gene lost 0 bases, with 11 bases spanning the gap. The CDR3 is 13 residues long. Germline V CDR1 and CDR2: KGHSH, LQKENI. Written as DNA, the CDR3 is TGTGCCAGTAGAACGGGTATGAACACTGAAGCTTTCTTT. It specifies CASRTGMNTEAFF.

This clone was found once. The DNA of the CDR3 is TGTGCCAGCAGTTTATTACAGGGCAGTGGCTACACCTTC. Protein sequence: CASSLLQGSGYTF. The V call is TRBV12-3 or TRBV12-4, the J call TRBJ1-2; a possible D gene is TRBD1 (6 bases). V shed 2 bases and J shed 7 bases, with 11 bases lying between them. CDR3 length: 13 amino acids.

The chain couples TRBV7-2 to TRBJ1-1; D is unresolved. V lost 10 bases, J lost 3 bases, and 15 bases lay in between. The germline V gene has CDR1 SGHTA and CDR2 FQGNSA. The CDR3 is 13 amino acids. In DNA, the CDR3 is TGTGCCACCGCGGCTATGGTGTACACTGAAGCTTTCTTT. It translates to CATAAMVYTEAFF.

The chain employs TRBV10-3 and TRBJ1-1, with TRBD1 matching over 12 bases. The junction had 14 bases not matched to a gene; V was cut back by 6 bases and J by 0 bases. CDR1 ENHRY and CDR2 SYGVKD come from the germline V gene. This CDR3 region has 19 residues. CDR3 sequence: CAISAPGQGAKGMNTEAFF. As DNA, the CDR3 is TGTGCCATCAGCGCCCCGGGACAGGGGGCCAAGGGTATGAACACTGAAGCTTTCTTT.

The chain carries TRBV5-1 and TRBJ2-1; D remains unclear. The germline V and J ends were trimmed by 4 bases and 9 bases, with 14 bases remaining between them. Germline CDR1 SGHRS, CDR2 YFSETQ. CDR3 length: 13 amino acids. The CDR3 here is CASSIEPNGEQFF. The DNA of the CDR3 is TGCGCCAGCAGCATAGAACCCAATGGTGAGCAGTTCTTC.

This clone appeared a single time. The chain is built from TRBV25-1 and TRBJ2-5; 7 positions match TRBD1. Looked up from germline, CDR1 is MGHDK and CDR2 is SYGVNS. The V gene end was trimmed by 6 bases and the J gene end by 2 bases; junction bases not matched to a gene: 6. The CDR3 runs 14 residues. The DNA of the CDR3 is TGTGCCAGCAGCGTCGGACAGGCTCAAGAGACCCAGTACTTC. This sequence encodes CASSVGQAQETQYF.

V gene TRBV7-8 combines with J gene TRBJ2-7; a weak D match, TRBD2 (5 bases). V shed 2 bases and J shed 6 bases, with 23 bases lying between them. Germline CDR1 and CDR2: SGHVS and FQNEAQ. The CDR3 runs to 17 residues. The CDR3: CASSLPHRPGRAGEQYF. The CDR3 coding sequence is TGTGCCAGCAGCTTACCCCACCGTCCTGGCCGGGCGGGCGAGCAGTACTTC.

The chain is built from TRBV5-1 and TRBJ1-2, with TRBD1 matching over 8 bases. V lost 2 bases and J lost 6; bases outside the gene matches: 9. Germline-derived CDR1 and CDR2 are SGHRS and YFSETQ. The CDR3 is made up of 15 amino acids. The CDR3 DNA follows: TGCGCCAGCAGCTTAGGATTAGACAGGGGTAATGGCTACACCTTC. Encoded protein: CASSLGLDRGNGYTF. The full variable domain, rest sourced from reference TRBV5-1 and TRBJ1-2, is KAGVTQTPRYLIKTRGQQVTLSCSPISGHRSVSWYQQTPGQGLQFLFEYFSETQRNKGNFPGRFSGRQFSNSRSEMNVSTLELGDSALYLCASSLGLDRGNGYTFGSGTRLTVV.

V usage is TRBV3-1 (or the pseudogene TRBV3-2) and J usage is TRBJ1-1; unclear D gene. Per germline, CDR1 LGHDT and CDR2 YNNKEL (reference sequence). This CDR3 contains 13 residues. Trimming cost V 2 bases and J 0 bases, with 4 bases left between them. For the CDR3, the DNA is TGTGCCAGCAGCCAACGGGTGAACACTGAAGCTTTCTTT. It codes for CASSQRVNTEAFF.

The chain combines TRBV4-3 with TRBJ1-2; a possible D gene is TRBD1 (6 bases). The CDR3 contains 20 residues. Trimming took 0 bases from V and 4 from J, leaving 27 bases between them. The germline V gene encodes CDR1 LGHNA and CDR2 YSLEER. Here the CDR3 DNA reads TGCGCCAGCAGCCAAGATGCTTCGGGCCCGCAGGGGCCGTGGATCTATGGCTACACCTTC. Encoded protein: CASSQDASGPQGPWIYGYTF.

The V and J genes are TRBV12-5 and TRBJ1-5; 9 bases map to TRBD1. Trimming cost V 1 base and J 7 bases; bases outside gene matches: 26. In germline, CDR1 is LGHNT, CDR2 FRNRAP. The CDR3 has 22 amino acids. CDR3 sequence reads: CASGLAAGGTVDEQGAEQPQHF. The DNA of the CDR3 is TGTGCTAGTGGTTTGGCCGCTGGGGGCACGGTCGACGAACAGGGGGCTGAGCAGCCCCAGCATTTT.

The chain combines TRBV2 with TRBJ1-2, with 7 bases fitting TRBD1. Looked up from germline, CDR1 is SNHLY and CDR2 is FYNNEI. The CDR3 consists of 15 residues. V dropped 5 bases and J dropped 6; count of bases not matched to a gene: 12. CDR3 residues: CASSTDRARTNGYTF. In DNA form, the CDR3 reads TGTGCCAGCAGTACCGACAGGGCGAGGACGAATGGCTACACCTTC.

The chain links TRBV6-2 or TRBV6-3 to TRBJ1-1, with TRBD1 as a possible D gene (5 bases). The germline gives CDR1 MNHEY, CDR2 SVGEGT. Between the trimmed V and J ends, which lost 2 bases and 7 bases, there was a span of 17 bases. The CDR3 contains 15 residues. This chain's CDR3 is CASSYDLRGIGEAFF. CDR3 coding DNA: TGTGCCAGCAGTTACGACCTTCGGGGGATAGGTGAAGCTTTCTTT.

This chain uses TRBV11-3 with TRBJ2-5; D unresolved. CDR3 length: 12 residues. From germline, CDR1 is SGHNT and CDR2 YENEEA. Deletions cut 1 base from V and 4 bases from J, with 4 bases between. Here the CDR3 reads CASSLVLETQYF. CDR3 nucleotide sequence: TGTGCCAGCAGCTTAGTCTTAGAGACCCAGTACTTC.

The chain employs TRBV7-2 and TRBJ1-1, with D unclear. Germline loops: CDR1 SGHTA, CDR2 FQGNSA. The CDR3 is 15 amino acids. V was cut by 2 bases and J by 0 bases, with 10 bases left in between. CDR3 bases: TGTGCCAGCAGCTTAATGGGGAGCATGAACACTGAAGCTTTCTTT. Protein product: CASSLMGSMNTEAFF. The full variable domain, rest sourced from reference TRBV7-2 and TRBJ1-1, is GAGVSQSPSNKVTEKGKDVELRCDPISGHTALYWYRQSLGQGLEFLIYFQGNSAPDKSGLPSDRFSAERTGGSVSTLTIQRTQQEDSAVYLCASSLMGSMNTEAFFGQGTRLTVV.

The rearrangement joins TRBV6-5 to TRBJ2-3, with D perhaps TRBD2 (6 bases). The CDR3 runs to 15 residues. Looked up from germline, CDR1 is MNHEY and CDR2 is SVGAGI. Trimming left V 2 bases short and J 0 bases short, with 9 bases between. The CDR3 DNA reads TGTGCCAGCAGTTACGGGGCGGGGAGCACAGATACGCAGTATTTT. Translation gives CASSYGAGSTDTQYF.

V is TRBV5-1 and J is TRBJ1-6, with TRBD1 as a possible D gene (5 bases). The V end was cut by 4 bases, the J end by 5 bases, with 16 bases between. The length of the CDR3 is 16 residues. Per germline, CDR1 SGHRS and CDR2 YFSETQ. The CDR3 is CASSLGGGANNSPLHF. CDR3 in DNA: TGCGCCAGCAGCCTCGGAGGAGGGGCGAATAATTCACCCCTCCACTTT.